Listed below are T cell receptor beta chains from one sample, sequenced in a study of blood T cell repertoires in COVID-19. Sequencing was performed with immunoSEQ multiplex PCR; in TCRdb, only in-frame clones are kept and a portion is missing. This sample yields around 260,000 clones, of which roughly nine tenths are seen a single time; about 10% belongs to the top ten. Material for sequencing was peripheral blood. The receptor set was obtained from a man aged 35-49 years who had recovered from COVID-19. CDR3s include the opening cysteine and the closing phenylalanine or tryptophan.

j_call v_call cdr3_aa
TRBJ1-1 TRBV25-1 CASSPRQGARTEAFF
TRBJ2-2 TRBV7-7 CASSRTSGAHGELFF
TRBJ2-3 TRBV28 CASSPTAGGGTQYF
TRBJ2-2 TRBV21-1 CASSKALSPGLPGRELFF
TRBJ2-3 TRBV2 CASSEGPNTDTQYF
TRBJ1-2 TRBV6-5 CASSYSGTGTHYGYTF
TRBJ2-6 TRBV7-2 CASSAHNKGANVLTF
TRBJ2-1 TRBV24-1 CATSDFGSEQFF
TRBJ2-1 TRBV14 CASSQSGLVYNEQFF
TRBJ2-2 TRBV7-6 CASSPRDIARGGELFF
TRBJ2-7 TRBV5-1 CASSWTGTSSYEQYF
TRBJ2-1 TRBV27 CASSSGLAGVSRGAEQFF
TRBJ1-6 TRBV7-8 CASSLLEGDNSPLHF
TRBJ2-3 TRBV7-2 CASSFLTSTDTQYF
TRBJ2-1 TRBV2 CASIKDRGPYNEQFF
TRBJ1-2 TRBV5-4 CASSYRGPGYTF
TRBJ1-1 TRBV11-2 CASSFSRQGGTEAFF
TRBJ1-2 TRBV5-4 CASSPTAHYGYTF
TRBJ2-1 TRBV14 CASGLGSEQFF
TRBJ2-3 TRBV5-1 CASSTRGPLTDTQYF
TRBJ2-4 TRBV21-1 CASSTERGGIFTKNIQYF
TRBJ2-2 TRBV29-1 CSAHKQGPGPNTGELFF
TRBJ2-3 TRBV11-2 CASSPPAGLADTQYF
TRBJ2-7 TRBV12-5 CASGLFLGGGRNEQYF
TRBJ2-3 TRBV7-2 CASSLSGSDTQYF
TRBJ2-1 TRBV11-2 CASSLGTRFNEQFF
TRBJ1-1 TRBV11-2 CASSLALNTEAFF
TRBJ1-4 TRBV7-8 CASSPGRGKLFF
TRBJ2-7 TRBV6-2/TRBV6-3 CASSYSESYREYYEQYF
TRBJ1-1 TRBV6-6 CASSPPPGSEAFF
TRBJ2-3 TRBV4-1 CASTSEGSRTDTQYF
TRBJ1-1 TRBV6-5 CATRQGLNTEAFF
TRBJ2-1 TRBV6-2/TRBV6-3 CASSYGGGTGQFF
TRBJ2-2 TRBV27 CASSFTGLTGELFF
TRBJ2-5 TRBV9 CASSVGVGTVQETQYF
TRBJ1-4 TRBV6-5 CASSWGRGGEKLFF
TRBJ2-1 TRBV6-6 CASIRGGGRSYNEQFF
TRBJ2-1 TRBV29-1 CSVGGASGRSSYNEQFF
TRBJ2-5 TRBV6-2/TRBV6-3 CASSFQGAREETQYF
TRBJ1-1 TRBV21-1 CASSSKDRYRDLSTEAFF
TRBJ2-7 TRBV7-9 CASSLTLGLAGGSEQYF
TRBJ1-2 TRBV5-5 CASSLATAGGYTF
TRBJ2-7 TRBV4-3 CASSQGRDRGYEQYF
TRBJ2-1 TRBV2 CAIPSAGVGSYNEQFF
TRBJ2-2 TRBV6-5 CATRGQGPGELFF
TRBJ1-1 TRBV28 CASSLFQERSLEAFF